This entry lists 23 T cell receptor beta chains sequenced from one sample in a study of immune heterogeneity within non-small cell lung tumors. In a multiplex PCR, 32 V and 13 J primers amplified TCR beta CDR3. TCRdb called the multiplex PCR reads again in MiXCR, with one record for every CDR3 protein. The sample includes 4,000 to 5,000 distinct CDR3 sequences, roughly 35% of them seen just once. Template input was genomic DNA from bulk tumor (600 ng per sample). Surgeons took several biopsies per primary tumor, spaced far apart, during surgery. Their non-small cell lung cancer was newly diagnosed and untreated, and the patients underwent curative surgery. What was sequenced was lung tumor tissue. The receptors derive from a woman aged 45 to 65 with non-small cell lung cancer.

This chain uses TRBV20-1 with TRBJ1-1; D remains ambiguous. Germline V gene lookup returns CDR1 DFQATT and CDR2 SNEGSKA (reference sequence). The CDR3 extends over 13 amino acids. Trimming shortened V by 4 bases and J by 6 bases, and 15 bases separated the two germline ends. The CDR3 sequence: CSATPEESAEAFF. The CDR3 DNA reads as TGCAGTGCTACCCCAGAGGAGAGCGCTGAAGCTTTCTTT.

In its sample, this clonotype ranks as medium-sized. For the CDR3, the DNA is TGTGCCAGTATATTCAGAGGCCCCACCTACGAGCAGTACTTC. The encoded protein is CASIFRGPTYEQYF. This chain connects TRBV19 to TRBJ2-7; D uncertain. Trimming removed 7 bases at V and 2 bases at J, with 15 bases between. CDR1 is LNHDA, CDR2 SQIVND, per germline (reference sequence). The CDR3 covers 14 residues. Full variable domain (remainder filled in from reference TRBV19 and TRBJ2-7): DGGITQSPKYLFRKEGQNVTLSCEQNLNHDAMYWYRQDPGQGLRLIYYSQIVNDFQKGDIAEGYSVSREKKESFPLTVTSAQKNPTAFYLCASIFRGPTYEQYFGPGTRLTVT.

By share, this clonotype counts as medium-sized. The chain uses TRBV7-2 and TRBJ2-7; D might be TRBD1 or TRBD2, each matching 5 bases. Germline values: CDR1 SGHTA, CDR2 FQGNSA. V gave up 1 base and J gave up 3 bases, with 10 bases separating them. The CDR3 totals 14 residues. The CDR3 sequence is CASSLEGPLYEQYF. The CDR3 coding sequence is TGTGCCAGCAGCTTAGAGGGACCCCTCTACGAGCAGTACTTC. Complete variable domain (other parts from reference TRBV7-2 and TRBJ2-7): GAGVSQSPSNKVTEKGKDVELRCDPISGHTALYWYRQSLGQGLEFLIYFQGNSAPDKSGLPSDRFSAERTGGSVSTLTIQRTQQEDSAVYLCASSLEGPLYEQYFGPGTRLTVT.

By proportion, this clonotype is medium-sized (0.01 to 0.1%). The chain couples TRBV5-5 to TRBJ2-3; D gene uncertain. Trimming removed 2 bases at V and 3 bases at J, with 7 bases between. This CDR3 spans 13 amino acids. CDR1 SGHKS and CDR2 YYEKEE come from the germline V gene (reference sequence). The CDR3 sequence is CASSFAPTDTQYF. The CDR3 coding sequence is TGTGCCAGCAGCTTCGCACCTACAGATACGCAGTATTTT.

This clonotype counts as medium-sized. The chain uses TRBV6-1 and TRBJ1-2; D may be TRBD1 (6 bases). The V end lost 7 bases, the J end lost 2 bases, and 11 bases lay between the germline ends. CDR1 MNHNS and CDR2 SASEGT come from the germline V gene. The CDR3 covers 13 residues. In DNA, the CDR3 is TGTGCCAGCAACCCAGGGGCAAACTATGGCTACACCTTC. Translated, it gives CASNPGANYGYTF.

This clonotype was observed a few times. V and J are TRBV19 and TRBJ1-5; D is possibly TRBD1 (6 bases). Germline lookup yields CDR1 LNHDA and CDR2 SQIVND (reference sequence). The ends were cut back, 5 bases at V and 11 bases at J, with 16 bases in the middle. This CDR3 region has 13 residues. Here the CDR3 DNA reads TGTGCCAGTAGTCCTGAGGGGGGAAAGTCCCAGCATTTT. Protein sequence: CASSPEGGKSQHF.

The rearrangement uses TRBV6-2 or TRBV6-3 and TRBJ1-1; no clear D gene. The germline V gene has CDR1 MNHEY and CDR2 SVGEGT. The CDR3 is 14 residues long. V dropped 6 bases and J dropped 10 bases, with 21 bases sitting between them. CDR3 in DNA: TGTGCCAGCAGCCAAAATGAAGGTGGAGCGGGAGCTTTCTTT. Translating gives CASSQNEGGAGAFF.

As concerns this clonotype: Being one base from a much bigger clone, this may be a read error. The genes are TRBV30 and TRBJ1-1; D is ambiguous. CDR3 length: 14 amino acids. The V gene lost 0 bases and the J gene lost 4 bases, with 12 bases spanning the gap. Germline values: CDR1 GTSNPN, CDR2 SVGIG (reference sequence). CDR3 bases: TGTGCCTGGAGTGTAGAAAATCCGGGCACTGAAGCTTTCTTT. Translation: CAWSVENPGTEAFF.

Sample share makes this clonotype medium-sized. The chain combines TRBV7-2 with TRBJ2-1; 7 bases align to TRBD2. There are 15 residues in the CDR3. After removal of 4 bases from V and 4 bases from J, the junction contained 7 bases not matched to a gene. Germline lookup yields CDR1 SGHTA and CDR2 FQGNSA. In DNA, the CDR3 is TGTGCCAGCAGCTCAACCGGGACTACTTACAATGAGCAGTTCTTC. Protein: CASSSTGTTYNEQFF.

By share of the sample, this clonotype is medium-sized (0.01 to 0.1%). V is TRBV4-1 and J is TRBJ1-3; 8 bases fit TRBD1. Germline CDR1 is MGHRA and CDR2 is YSYEKL. CDR3 length: 15 residues. The trim removed 0 bases at V and 2 bases at J, leaving 0 bases unmatched. CDR3 protein: CASSQEDRAGNTIYF. The CDR3 region has the DNA TGCGCCAGCAGCCAAGAGGACAGGGCTGGAAACACCATATATTTT.

The count of this clonotype is one. A clone one base away is much larger, so this may be a read error. This rearrangement joins TRBV7-8 to TRBJ1-2; no reliable D call. Germline V gene data show CDR1 as SGHVS and CDR2 as FQNEAQ. The CDR3 is 14 residues long. CDR3 amino acids: CDSSLTPIRYGYTF. CDR3 sequence (DNA): TGTGACAGCAGCCTAACTCCAATAAGATACGGCTACACCTTC. The complete variable domain, with remaining parts taken from reference TRBV7-8 and TRBJ1-2, reads GAGVSQSPRYKVAKRGQDVALRCDPISGHVSLFWYQQALGQGPEFLTYFQNEAQLDKSGLPSDRFFAERPEGSVSTLKIQRTQQEDSAVYLCDSSLTPIRYGYTFGSGTRLTVV.

The chain uses TRBV5-6 and TRBJ1-2; D unclear. Germline CDR1 is SGHDT and CDR2 is YYEEEE. V was trimmed by 0 bases and J by 10 bases, leaving 7 bases between them. There are 11 residues in the CDR3. CDR3 residues: CASSLDGNYTF. The CDR3 nucleotides are TGTGCCAGCAGCTTGGACGGAAACTACACCTTC.

This clonotype rates as medium-sized. The V gene is TRBV18, the J gene TRBJ2-7; no clear D. The CDR3 runs 14 residues. In germline, CDR1 is KGHSH, CDR2 LQKENI. V was pared by 0 bases and J by 6 bases, with 12 bases between. This CDR3 is CASSPPAGTGEQYF. In nucleotides, the CDR3 is TGTGCCAGCTCACCACCGGCAGGAACTGGCGAGCAGTACTTC.

The rearrangement uses TRBV6-1 and TRBJ1-1; 8 bases are shared with TRBD1. J was trimmed by 5 bases and V by 6 bases; bases with no gene match: 11. The germline gives CDR1 MNHNS, CDR2 SASEGT. The CDR3 consists of 15 residues. The CDR3 loop is CASRPLTGVSTEAFF. The CDR3 DNA sequence: TGTGCCAGCAGGCCCCTGACAGGGGTCTCGACTGAAGCTTTCTTT.

Note on this clonotype: The junction departs from germline at one end; a sequencing error may be responsible. The chain combines TRBV7-6 with TRBJ1-4, with D unclear. The CDR3 is 14 amino acids. Germline-derived CDR1 and CDR2 are SGHVS and FNYEAQ. The CDR3 spells CANSLGWINEKLFF. The CDR3 nucleotides read TGTGCCAACAGCTTAGGTTGGATTAATGAAAAACTGTTTTTT.

In its sample, this clonotype is medium-sized (0.01 to 0.1%). CDR3 nucleotide sequence: TGTGCCAGTAGTATTACAGGGGCCACTGAAGCTTTCTTT. As protein: CASSITGATEAFF. The rearrangement uses TRBV19 and TRBJ1-1; 7 bases align to TRBD1. Unmatched junction bases numbered 2, after V lost 3 bases and J lost 4 bases. Germline loops: CDR1 LNHDA, CDR2 SQIVND (reference sequence). The CDR3 spans 13 residues.

The chain couples TRBV27 to TRBJ2-7; D might be TRBD2 (6 bases). The CDR3 is made up of 15 amino acids. Germline V lookup: CDR1 MNHEY, CDR2 SMNVEV (reference sequence). Between the trimmed V and J ends, which lost 3 bases and 3 bases, there was a span of 15 bases. The CDR3 loop reads CASSLGPEGIYEQYF. CDR3 nucleotides: TGTGCCAGCAGTTTGGGCCCGGAGGGGATCTACGAGCAGTACTTC.

This clonotype is deemed medium-sized. The CDR3, as DNA: TGTGCCAGCAGTGAGACAAACGGACCCTACGAGCAGTACTTC. It yields the protein CASSETNGPYEQYF. This chain uses TRBV2 with TRBJ2-7; D unclear. With 3 bases removed from V and 2 bases from J, the gap between germline ends came to 11 bases. Per the germline V gene, CDR1 is SNHLY and CDR2 is FYNNEI. This CDR3 is built from 14 residues.

This clonotype rates as medium-sized. The rearrangement links TRBV11-3 to TRBJ2-7; TRBD1 is a possible D gene (5 bases). The CDR3 runs to 14 residues. Germline V gene sequence: CDR1 SGHNT, CDR2 YENEEA. V lost 3 bases to trimming and J lost 4 bases, with 13 bases between them. Written as DNA, the CDR3 is TGTGCCAGCAGCTTTGGGGCGAAGACTTACGAGCAGTACTTC. It encodes CASSFGAKTYEQYF.

By share, this clonotype ranks as medium-sized. The rearrangement joins TRBV7-6 to TRBJ2-1, with D perhaps matching TRBD1 or TRBD2 (5 bases each). The CDR3 has 17 residues. Germline V gene data show CDR1 as SGHVS and CDR2 as FNYEAQ. Trimming pared 5 bases from V and 0 bases from J, leaving 17 bases between. The CDR3 here is CASSSSGTTSSYNEQFF. The DNA for the CDR3 is TGTGCCAGCAGCAGCTCGGGGACCACGAGCTCCTACAATGAGCAGTTCTTC. Complete variable domain (other parts from reference TRBV7-6 and TRBJ2-1): GAGVSQSPRYKVTKRGQDVALRCDPISGHVSLYWYRQALGQGPEFLTYFNYEAQQDKSGLPNDRFSAERPEGSISTLTIQRTEQRDSAMYRCASSSSGTTSSYNEQFFGPGTRLTVL.

Remarks on this clonotype: At one boundary the junction diverges from the germline segment, which might be a read error. This chain joins TRBV28 and TRBJ1-2, with D tentatively TRBD1 (5 bases). This CDR3 contains 16 residues. Germline assignment: CDR1 MDHEN and CDR2 SYDVKM. DNA of the CDR3: TGTGCCAGCAGTGGGACTTCCGCCGCTCTAGGGGATGGCTGCACCTTC. Translation: CASSGTSAALGDGCTF.

This clonotype was seen a handful of times. V gene TRBV20-1 combines with J gene TRBJ2-5; D is uncertain. The ends were cut back, 4 bases at V and 2 bases at J, with 8 bases in the middle. Germline V lookup: CDR1 DFQATT, CDR2 SNEGSKA (reference sequence). The CDR3 runs to 12 residues. CDR3 in DNA: TGCAGTGCTACTGGAGCTCAAGAGACCCAGTACTTC. It is translated as CSATGAQETQYF.

By share, this clonotype ranks as medium-sized. J is TRBJ2-7 and V is TRBV24-1; unclear D gene. The germline V gene encodes CDR1 KGHDR and CDR2 SFDVKD. Trimming stripped 5 bases from V and 0 bases from J, with 7 bases between. The CDR3 consists of 13 residues. The CDR3 sequence is CATSAHGSYEQYF. CDR3 nucleotide sequence: TGTGCCACCAGTGCCCACGGCTCCTACGAGCAGTACTTC.